This TCR beta chain was recovered during a study of radiation and T cells in renal cell carcinoma. Findings and caveats of the study: Baseline intratumoral clonotype presence is unknown without pretreatment biopsies. From baseline, blood top tumor clonotypes peaked at 2 weeks post-radiation.

Regarding time point: baseline pretreatment blood. Treatment defined: 15 Gy SBRT to primary tumor, nephrectomy 4 weeks later. After SBRT, blood was collected at 2 and 4 weeks, plus baseline. Clear cell pathology was present in this patient's renal cell carcinoma. In the case of this clone: The antigen is not known.

The table came from immunoSEQ multiplex PCR; TCRdb's copy has only in-frame clones and leaves some out. The data contain just over 95,000 clones, around 88% of them singletons. The clonotype originates from a man in his fifties with renal cell carcinoma. The sample here was blood, taken from a patient whose treatment included radiotherapy and nephrectomy.

CDR3 sequence: CASSQVSDVASAGELFF. The CDR3 DNA reads TGCGCCAGCAGCCAAGTTTCGGACGTAGCGAGCGCCGGGGAGCTGTTTTTT. V usage is TRBV4-1 and J usage is TRBJ2-2; the D gene is possibly TRBD2 (5 bases). V was clipped by 1 base and J by 6 bases, with 18 bases between them. Germline V CDR1 and CDR2: MGHRA, YSYEKL. The CDR3 has 17 residues.